A selection of T cell receptor beta chains follows, all from one sample in a study of T-cell reconstitution after alpha-beta-depleted transplantation in children. TCRdb itself ran the PCR reads through MiXCR, one entry per CDR3 protein. The sample carries 170,000 or so distinct CDR3 sequences, around 6.8% recorded once. The sequenced sample was PBMCs from the stem cell graft donor, obtained from the stem cell graft. The receptors come from a human donor who donated a stem cell graft to a child with Wiskott-Aldrich syndrome. Both conserved end residues are part of each CDR3. The order of the fields is J gene, V gene, D gene, clone size, CDR3 protein, CDR3 DNA. D genes are given only for firm matches. For some rows the clone size is stated as once, few or many, or as a class when expanded; others skip it.

j_call: TRBJ1-2; v_call: TRBV29-1; d_call: TRBD1; clone_size: many; cdr3_aa: CSVGRDRGRYNYGYTF; cdr3_nt: TGCAGCGTTGGAAGGGACAGGGGTCGCTACAACTATGGCTACACCTTC
j_call: TRBJ1-1; v_call: TRBV18; d_call: .; clone_size: .; cdr3_aa: CASSPQDEAFF; cdr3_nt: TGTGCCAGCTCACCACAAGATGAAGCTTTCTTT
j_call: TRBJ1-4; v_call: TRBV6-5; d_call: .; clone_size: many; cdr3_aa: CASSYGGTTNEKLFF; cdr3_nt: TGTGCCAGCAGTTACGGGGGCACAACTAATGAAAAACTGTTTTTT
j_call: TRBJ2-1; v_call: TRBV4-3; d_call: .; clone_size: many; cdr3_aa: CASSPLRDSNEQFF; cdr3_nt: TGCGCCAGCAGCCCACTCCGGGACTCCAATGAGCAGTTCTTC
j_call: TRBJ2-1; v_call: TRBV7-9; d_call: TRBD2; clone_size: many; cdr3_aa: CASSPLAGGYNEQFF; cdr3_nt: TGTGCCAGCAGCCCGCTAGCGGGGGGCTACAATGAGCAGTTCTTC
j_call: TRBJ1-1; v_call: TRBV5-1; d_call: .; clone_size: .; cdr3_aa: CASSLGSERAEAFF; cdr3_nt: TGCGCCAGCAGCTTGGGATCCGAGAGGGCTGAAGCTTTCTTT
j_call: TRBJ1-1; v_call: TRBV24-1; d_call: .; clone_size: many; cdr3_aa: CATSDPRRGDTEAFF; cdr3_nt: TGTGCCACCAGTGACCCTCGGAGGGGTGACACTGAAGCTTTCTTT
j_call: TRBJ2-7; v_call: TRBV29-1; d_call: TRBD1; clone_size: many; cdr3_aa: CSVEDQGTGGRHYEQYF; cdr3_nt: TGCAGCGTTGAAGATCAGGGGACAGGGGGCCGGCACTACGAGCAGTACTTC
j_call: TRBJ2-7; v_call: TRBV3-1; d_call: TRBD2; clone_size: .; cdr3_aa: CASSQDSRGGLLAYEQYF; cdr3_nt: TGTGCCAGCAGCCAAGATAGTCGGGGGGGCCTTTTGGCCTACGAGCAGTACTTC
j_call: TRBJ2-7; v_call: TRBV4-1; d_call: .; clone_size: many; cdr3_aa: CASRRDSHYEQYF; cdr3_nt: TGCGCCAGCCGGCGGGACAGTCACTACGAGCAGTACTTC
j_call: TRBJ2-7; v_call: TRBV11-2; d_call: .; clone_size: few; cdr3_aa: CASSPLEVGYEQYF; cdr3_nt: TGTGCCAGCAGCCCCCTCGAGGTGGGCTACGAGCAGTACTTC
j_call: TRBJ2-5; v_call: TRBV2; d_call: TRBD1; clone_size: many; cdr3_aa: CASSTGGRRGETQYF; cdr3_nt: TGTGCCAGCAGCACAGGGGGCCGAAGAGGCGAGACCCAGTACTTC
j_call: TRBJ2-1; v_call: TRBV30; d_call: TRBD2; clone_size: .; cdr3_aa: CAWSVAGYNEQFF; cdr3_nt: TGTGCCTGGAGTGTAGCGGGATACAATGAGCAGTTCTTC
j_call: TRBJ2-4; v_call: TRBV29-1; d_call: .; clone_size: many; cdr3_aa: CSVGAVGGWEDIQYF; cdr3_nt: TGCAGCGTGGGTGCTGTGGGGGGATGGGAGGACATTCAGTACTTC
j_call: TRBJ1-2; v_call: TRBV5-5; d_call: TRBD1; clone_size: .; cdr3_aa: CASSLETGVVTF; cdr3_nt: TGTGCCAGCAGCTTGGAAACAGGGGTAGTCACCTTC
j_call: TRBJ2-1; v_call: TRBV12-3/TRBV12-4; d_call: .; clone_size: many; cdr3_aa: CASSFQRDNEQFF; cdr3_nt: TGTGCCAGCAGTTTTCAGCGGGACAATGAGCAGTTCTTC